This record concerns one T cell receptor beta chain sequence. The antigen remains undetermined. Researchers made TCR cDNA using 5'RACE template switching, and this step added a universal primer site and UMIs. Each CDR3 protein is one row after TCRdb ran MiXCR on the 5' RACE reads. The profile shows around 250,000 distinct CDR3 sequences, roughly 5% of them singletons. The sample originates from a study of T cells after yellow fever vaccination. Broader study findings: Some clonotypes were seen in both the CD4 and the CD8 compartments. These made up a small share and likely arose from convergent recombination. Post-booster samples contained most primary-vaccination clones (just under 98% CD4, almost 90% CD8). Contaminating bulk clonotypes could be abundant in FACS-sorted repertoires.

The CDR3 is 16 amino acids. The V and J ends lost 6 bases and 5 bases, in that order; junction bases with no gene match: 10. Germline-derived CDR1 and CDR2 are MNHEY and SVGEGT. The specimen was CD4+ T cells sorted from PBMCs, collected on the day of the yellow fever booster vaccination. The rearrangement links TRBV6-2 or TRBV6-3 to TRBJ1-6; 7 bases map to TRBD1. The clonotype was recovered from a man aged 18 to 30 who received the YFV17D yellow fever vaccine. The CDR3 region is CASSHRDSPNNSPLHF. CDR3 in DNA: TGTGCCAGCAGCCATCGGGACAGCCCGAATAATTCACCCCTCCACTTT.